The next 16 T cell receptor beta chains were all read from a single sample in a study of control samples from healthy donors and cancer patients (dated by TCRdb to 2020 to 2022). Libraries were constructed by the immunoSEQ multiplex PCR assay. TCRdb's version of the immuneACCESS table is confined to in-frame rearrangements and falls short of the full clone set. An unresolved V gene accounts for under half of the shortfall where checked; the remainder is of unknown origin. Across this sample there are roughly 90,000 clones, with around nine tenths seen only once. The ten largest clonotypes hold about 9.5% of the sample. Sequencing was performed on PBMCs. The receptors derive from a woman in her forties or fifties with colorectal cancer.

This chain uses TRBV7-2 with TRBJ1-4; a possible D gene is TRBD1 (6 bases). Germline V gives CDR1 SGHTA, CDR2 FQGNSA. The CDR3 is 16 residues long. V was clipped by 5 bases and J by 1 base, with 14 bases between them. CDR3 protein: CASSPNPRGTNEKLFF. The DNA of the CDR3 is TGTGCCAGCAGCCCCAACCCCAGGGGAACTAATGAAAAACTGTTTTTT.

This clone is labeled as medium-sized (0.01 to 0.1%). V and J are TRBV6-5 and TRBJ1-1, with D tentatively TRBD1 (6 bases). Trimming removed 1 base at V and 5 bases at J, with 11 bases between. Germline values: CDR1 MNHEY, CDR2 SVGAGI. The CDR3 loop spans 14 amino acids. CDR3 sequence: CASSYWATGTEAFF. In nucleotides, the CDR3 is TGTGCCAGCAGTTACTGGGCGACAGGAACTGAAGCTTTCTTT.

The CDR3 loop is CASNGGQGQPQHF. CDR3 in DNA: TGTGCCAGCAATGGAGGGCAGGGTCAGCCCCAGCATTTT. The chain links TRBV2 to TRBJ1-5; maybe TRBD1 (5 bases). Trimming pared 7 bases from V and 6 bases from J, leaving 13 bases between. From germline, CDR1 is SNHLY and CDR2 FYNNEI. The CDR3 has 13 amino acids.

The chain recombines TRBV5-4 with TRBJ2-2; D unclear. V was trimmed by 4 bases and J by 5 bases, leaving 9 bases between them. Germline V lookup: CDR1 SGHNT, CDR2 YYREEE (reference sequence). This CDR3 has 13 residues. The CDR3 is CASSVGPTGELFF. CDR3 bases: TGTGCCAGCAGCGTCGGGCCTACCGGGGAGCTGTTTTTT.

The DNA of the CDR3 is TGTGCCATCAGTGACATAAATCCGGGACAGGGGGCGATGGAGACCCAGTACTTC. This codes for CAISDINPGQGAMETQYF. V is TRBV10-3 and J is TRBJ2-5, with 12 bases that match TRBD1. Losses at the gene ends were 3 bases for V and 5 bases for J; bases not matched to a gene: 13. The length of the CDR3 is 18 residues. CDR1 is ENHRY, CDR2 SYGVKD, per germline.

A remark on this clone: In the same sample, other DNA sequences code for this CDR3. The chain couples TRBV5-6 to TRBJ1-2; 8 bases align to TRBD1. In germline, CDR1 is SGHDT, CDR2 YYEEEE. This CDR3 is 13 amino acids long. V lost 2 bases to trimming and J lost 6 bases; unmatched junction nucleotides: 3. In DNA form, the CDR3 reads TGTGCCAGCAGCTTAGGACAGGGAGATGGCTACACCTTC. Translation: CASSLGQGDGYTF.

The CDR3 here is CATSDFFGGYTF. The CDR3 DNA sequence: TGTGCCACCAGTGATTTCTTTGGTGGCTACACCTTC. The rearrangement uses TRBV24-1 and TRBJ1-2, with D uncertain. The CDR3 contains 12 residues. From germline, CDR1 is KGHDR and CDR2 SFDVKD. V was cut by 1 base and J by 7 bases, with 6 bases left in between.

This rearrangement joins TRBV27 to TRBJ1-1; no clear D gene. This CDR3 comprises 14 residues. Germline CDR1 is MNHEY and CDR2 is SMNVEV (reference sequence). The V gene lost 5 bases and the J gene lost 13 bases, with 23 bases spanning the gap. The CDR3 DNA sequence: TGTGCCAGCAGTCCGACCATCCGCCAGGAGCAGAGTTTCTTT. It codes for CASSPTIRQEQSFF.

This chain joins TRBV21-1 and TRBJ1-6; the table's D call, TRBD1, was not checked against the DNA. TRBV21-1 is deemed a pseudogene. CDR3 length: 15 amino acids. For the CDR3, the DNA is TGTGCCAGCAGCGCCCCCAGGACAGCAAGTTCACCCCTCCACTTT. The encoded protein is CASSAPRTASSPLHF.

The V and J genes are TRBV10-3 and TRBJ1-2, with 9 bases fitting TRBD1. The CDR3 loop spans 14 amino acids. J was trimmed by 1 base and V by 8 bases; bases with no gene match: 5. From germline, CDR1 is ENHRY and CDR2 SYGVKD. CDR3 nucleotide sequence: TGTGCCATCGGTGGGGGACAGGGTAACTATGGCTACACCTTC. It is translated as CAIGGGQGNYGYTF.

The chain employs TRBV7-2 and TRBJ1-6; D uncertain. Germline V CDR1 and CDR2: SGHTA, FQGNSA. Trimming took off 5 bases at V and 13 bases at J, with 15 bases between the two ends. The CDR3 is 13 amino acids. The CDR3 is CASSPSPDGPLHF. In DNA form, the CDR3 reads TGTGCCAGCAGCCCATCCCCGGACGGGCCCCTCCACTTT.

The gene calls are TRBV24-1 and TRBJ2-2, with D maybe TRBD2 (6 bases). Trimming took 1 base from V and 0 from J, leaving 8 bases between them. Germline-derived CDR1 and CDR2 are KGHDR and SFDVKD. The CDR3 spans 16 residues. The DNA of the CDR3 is TGTGCCACCAGTGATTTCGGGAGTTCGAACACCGGGGAGCTGTTTTTT. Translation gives CATSDFGSSNTGELFF.

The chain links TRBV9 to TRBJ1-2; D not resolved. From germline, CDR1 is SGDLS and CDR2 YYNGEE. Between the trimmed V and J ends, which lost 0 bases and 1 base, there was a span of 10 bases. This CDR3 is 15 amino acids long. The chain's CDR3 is CASSVGTGVNYGYTF. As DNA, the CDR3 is TGTGCCAGCAGCGTAGGAACCGGGGTTAACTATGGCTACACCTTC.

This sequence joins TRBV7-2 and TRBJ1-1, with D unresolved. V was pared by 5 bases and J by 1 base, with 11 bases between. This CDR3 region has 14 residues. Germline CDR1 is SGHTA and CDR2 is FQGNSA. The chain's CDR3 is CASSPELRNTEAFF. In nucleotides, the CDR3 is TGTGCCAGCAGCCCGGAACTTCGGAACACTGAAGCTTTCTTT.

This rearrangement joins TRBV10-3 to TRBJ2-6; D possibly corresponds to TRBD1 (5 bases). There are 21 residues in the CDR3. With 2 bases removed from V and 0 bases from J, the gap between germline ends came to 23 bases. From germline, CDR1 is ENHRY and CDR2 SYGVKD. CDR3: CAISESWGVTAQYSGANVLTF. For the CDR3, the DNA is TGTGCCATCAGTGAGAGCTGGGGTGTGACAGCACAGTACTCTGGGGCCAACGTCCTGACTTTC.

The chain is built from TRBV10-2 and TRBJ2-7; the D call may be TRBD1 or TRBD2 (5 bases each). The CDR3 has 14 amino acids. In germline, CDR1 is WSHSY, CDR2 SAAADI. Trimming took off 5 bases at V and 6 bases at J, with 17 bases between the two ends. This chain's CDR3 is CASSNRGYLCEQYV. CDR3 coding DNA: TGCGCCAGCAGTAACCGGGGCTACCTATGCGAGCAGTACGTC.